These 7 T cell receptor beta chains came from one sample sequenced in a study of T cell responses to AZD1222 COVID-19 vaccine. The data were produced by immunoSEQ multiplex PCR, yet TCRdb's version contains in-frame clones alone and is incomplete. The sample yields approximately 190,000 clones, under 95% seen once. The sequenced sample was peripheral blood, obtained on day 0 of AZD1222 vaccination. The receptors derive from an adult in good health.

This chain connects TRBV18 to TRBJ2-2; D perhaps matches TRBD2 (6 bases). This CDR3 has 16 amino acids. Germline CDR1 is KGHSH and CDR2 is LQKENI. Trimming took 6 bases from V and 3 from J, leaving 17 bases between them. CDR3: CASSPRLTRDTGELFF. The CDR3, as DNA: TGTGCCAGCTCGCCCCGTCTGACTAGGGACACCGGGGAGCTGTTTTTT.

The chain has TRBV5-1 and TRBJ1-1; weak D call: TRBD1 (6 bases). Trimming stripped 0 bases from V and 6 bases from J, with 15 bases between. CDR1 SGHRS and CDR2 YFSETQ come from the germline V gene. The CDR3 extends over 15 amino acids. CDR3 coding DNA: TGCGCCAGCAGCTTGGTATCAGGGGTCGAATCTGAAGCTTTCTTT. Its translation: CASSLVSGVESEAFF.

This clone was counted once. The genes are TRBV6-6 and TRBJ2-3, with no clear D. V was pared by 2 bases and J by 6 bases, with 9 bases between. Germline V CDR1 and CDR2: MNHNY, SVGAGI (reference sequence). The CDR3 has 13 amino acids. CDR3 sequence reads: CASSYKVLDTQYF. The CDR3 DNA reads TGTGCCAGCAGTTACAAAGTCCTGGATACGCAGTATTTT.

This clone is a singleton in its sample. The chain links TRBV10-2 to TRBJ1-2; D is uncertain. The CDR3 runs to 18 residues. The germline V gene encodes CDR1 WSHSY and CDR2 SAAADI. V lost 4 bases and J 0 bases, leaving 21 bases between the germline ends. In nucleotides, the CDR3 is TGCGCCAGCAGTGTATTTGCCCCTGGCAAACAGTCTAACTATGGCTACACCTTC. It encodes CASSVFAPGKQSNYGYTF.

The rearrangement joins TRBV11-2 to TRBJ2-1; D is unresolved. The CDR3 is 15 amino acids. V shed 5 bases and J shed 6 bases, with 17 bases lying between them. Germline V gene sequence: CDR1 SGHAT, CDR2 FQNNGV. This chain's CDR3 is CASSQNVSPLNEQFF. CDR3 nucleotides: TGTGCCAGCAGCCAGAACGTCAGCCCCCTCAATGAGCAGTTCTTC.

CDR3 loop: CATSGRQNQPQHF. Here the CDR3 DNA reads TGTGCCACCAGTGGTCGGCAGAATCAGCCCCAGCATTTT. V and J are TRBV24-1 and TRBJ1-5; D unresolved. CDR3 length equals 13 residues. The V end was cut by 5 bases, the J end by 4 bases, with 8 bases between. Germline CDR1 KGHDR, CDR2 SFDVKD.

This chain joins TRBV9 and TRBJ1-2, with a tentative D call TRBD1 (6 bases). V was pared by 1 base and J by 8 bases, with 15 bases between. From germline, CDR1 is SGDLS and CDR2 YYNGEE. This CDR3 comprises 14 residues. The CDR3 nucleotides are TGTGCCAGCAGCGTATCGACAGGAAATCCAGGCTACACCTTC. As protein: CASSVSTGNPGYTF.